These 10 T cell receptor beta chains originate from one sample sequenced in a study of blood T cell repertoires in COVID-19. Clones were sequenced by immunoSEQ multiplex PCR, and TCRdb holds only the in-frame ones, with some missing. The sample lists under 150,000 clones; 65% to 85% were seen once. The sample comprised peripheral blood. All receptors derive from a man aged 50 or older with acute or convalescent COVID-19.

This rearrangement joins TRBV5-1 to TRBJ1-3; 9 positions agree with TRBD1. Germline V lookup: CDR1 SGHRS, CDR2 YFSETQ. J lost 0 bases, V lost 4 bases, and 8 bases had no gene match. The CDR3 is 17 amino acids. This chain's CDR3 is CASSGGTGRTSGNTIYF. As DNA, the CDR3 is TGCGCCAGCAGCGGGGGGACAGGGCGAACCTCTGGAAACACCATATATTTT.

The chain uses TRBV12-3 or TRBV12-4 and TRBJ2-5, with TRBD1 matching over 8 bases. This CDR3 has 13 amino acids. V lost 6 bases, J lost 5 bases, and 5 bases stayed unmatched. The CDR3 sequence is CASRTDREETQYF. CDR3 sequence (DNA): TGTGCCAGCAGAACGGACAGGGAGGAGACCCAGTACTTC.

The CDR3 DNA sequence: TGTGCCAGCAGCCACTGGACTAGCCTGGAGACCCAGTACTTC. Translated: CASSHWTSLETQYF. The chain links TRBV3-1 (or the pseudogene TRBV3-2) to TRBJ2-5; 8 nucleotides match TRBD2. Trimming took 3 bases from V and 5 from J; bases not matched to a gene: 5. Germline V gene data show CDR1 as LGHDT and CDR2 as YNNKEL (reference sequence). CDR3 length: 14 amino acids.

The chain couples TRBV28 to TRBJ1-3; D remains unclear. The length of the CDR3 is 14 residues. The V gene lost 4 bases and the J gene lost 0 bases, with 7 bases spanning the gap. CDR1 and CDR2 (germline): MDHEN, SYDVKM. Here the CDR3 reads CASSSGDSGNTIYF. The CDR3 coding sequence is TGTGCCAGCAGTTCAGGTGACTCTGGAAACACCATATATTTT.

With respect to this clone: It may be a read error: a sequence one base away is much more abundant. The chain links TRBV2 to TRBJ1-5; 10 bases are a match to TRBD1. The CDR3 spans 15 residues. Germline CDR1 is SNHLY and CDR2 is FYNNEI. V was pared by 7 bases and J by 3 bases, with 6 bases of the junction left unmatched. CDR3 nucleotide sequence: TGTGCCAGCACTCCCGGGACAGGGGTCAATCAGCCCCAGCATTTT. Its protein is CASTPGTGVNQPQHF.

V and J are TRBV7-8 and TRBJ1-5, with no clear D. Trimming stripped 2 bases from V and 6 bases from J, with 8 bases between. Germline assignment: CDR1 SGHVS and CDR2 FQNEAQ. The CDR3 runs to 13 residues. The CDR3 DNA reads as TGTGCCAGCAGCTTAAGATCTAGTCAGCCCCAGCATTTT. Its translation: CASSLRSSQPQHF.

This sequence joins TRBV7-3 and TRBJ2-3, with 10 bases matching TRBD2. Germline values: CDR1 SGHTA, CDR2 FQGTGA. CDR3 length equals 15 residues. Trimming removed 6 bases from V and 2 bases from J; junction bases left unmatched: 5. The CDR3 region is CASSKSGGATDTQYF. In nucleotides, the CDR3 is TGTGCCAGCAGTAAAAGCGGGGGGGCCACAGATACGCAGTATTTT.

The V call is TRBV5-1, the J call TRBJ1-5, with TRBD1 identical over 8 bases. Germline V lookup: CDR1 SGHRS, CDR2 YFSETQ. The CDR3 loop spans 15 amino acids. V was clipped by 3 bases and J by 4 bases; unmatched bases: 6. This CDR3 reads CASSSAGGANQPQHF. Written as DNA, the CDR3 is TGCGCCAGCAGCTCCGCAGGGGGCGCGAATCAGCCCCAGCATTTT.

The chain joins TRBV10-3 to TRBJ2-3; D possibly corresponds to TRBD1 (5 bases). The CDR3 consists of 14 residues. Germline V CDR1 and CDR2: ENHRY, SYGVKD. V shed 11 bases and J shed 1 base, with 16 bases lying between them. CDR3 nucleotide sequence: TGTGCCGCTAACCCAGGGATCGGCACAGATACGCAGTATTTT. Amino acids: CAANPGIGTDTQYF.

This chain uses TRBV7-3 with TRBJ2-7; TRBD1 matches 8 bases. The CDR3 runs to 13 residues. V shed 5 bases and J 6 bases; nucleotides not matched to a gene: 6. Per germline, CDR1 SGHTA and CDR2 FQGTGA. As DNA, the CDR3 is TGTGCCAGCAGCACGGACAGGGCTGGCGAGCAGTACTTC. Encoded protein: CASSTDRAGEQYF.